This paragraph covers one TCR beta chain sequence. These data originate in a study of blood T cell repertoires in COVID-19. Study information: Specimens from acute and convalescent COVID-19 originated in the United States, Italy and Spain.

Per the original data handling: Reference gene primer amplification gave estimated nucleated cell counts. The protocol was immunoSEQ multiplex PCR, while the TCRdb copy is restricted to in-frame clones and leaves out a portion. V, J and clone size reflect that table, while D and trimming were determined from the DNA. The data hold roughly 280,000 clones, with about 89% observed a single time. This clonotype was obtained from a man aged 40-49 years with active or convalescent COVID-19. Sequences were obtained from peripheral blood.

CDR3 loop: CASSFQQGADYGYTF. The CDR3 DNA is TGTGCCAGCAGTTTTCAGCAGGGGGCGGACTATGGCTACACCTTC. This chain links TRBV28 with TRBJ1-2, with 8 bases matching TRBD1. This CDR3 region has 15 residues. The junction had 6 bases not matched to a gene; V was cut back by 3 bases and J by 3 bases. In germline, CDR1 is MDHEN, CDR2 SYDVKM.